Below, 24 T cell receptor beta chains from the same sample are listed, as sequenced in a study of vaccination and CD4 T cells after COVID-19. With the Oncomine TCR Beta short-read assay, DNA from cultured CD4+ T cells was sequenced. TCRdb called the PCR reads again in MiXCR, with one record for every CDR3 protein. Among over 15,000 distinct CDR3 sequences listed, about 73% were seen once. No cognate antigen is known for these TCRs. Treatment indicated: roughly 10-day PBMC culture with coronavirus spike peptide pools or control peptides (ViraFEST assay). Sequencing was carried out using CD4+ T cells from blood, cultured in vitro. The receptor source for this set is a human donor who had recovered from COVID-19.

The CDR3: CASSYWTGDGYTF. The CDR3 DNA reads TGTGCCAGCAGTTACTGGACAGGGGATGGCTACACCTTC. The chain employs TRBV6-2 or TRBV6-3 and TRBJ1-2, with 9 bases identical to TRBD1. CDR1 and CDR2 from the germline V gene are MNHEY and SVGEGT. CDR3 length: 13 amino acids. After removal of 1 base from V and 6 bases from J, the junction contained 0 bases not matched to a gene.

This clonotype has a handful of counts. V is TRBV7-2 and J is TRBJ1-3; TRBD1 is a possible D gene (5 bases). V lost 1 base and J lost 1, with 11 bases in between. This CDR3 has 16 amino acids. The germline gives CDR1 SGHTA, CDR2 FQGNSA. The CDR3 sequence: CASSLGPAGSGNTIYF. The CDR3 DNA is TGTGCCAGCAGCTTAGGCCCAGCAGGGTCTGGAAACACCATATATTTT.

J is TRBJ1-1 and V is TRBV28; perhaps TRBD1 as D (5 bases). CDR3 length: 14 amino acids. The germline V and J ends were trimmed by 6 bases and 4 bases, with 15 bases remaining between them. Germline CDR1 MDHEN, CDR2 SYDVKM. The CDR3 loop is CASSQPSGGTEAFF. In DNA form, the CDR3 reads TGTGCCAGCAGCCAACCGTCGGGGGGCACTGAAGCTTTCTTT. The full variable domain, rest sourced from reference TRBV28 and TRBJ1-1, is DVKVTQSSRYLVKRTGEKVFLECVQDMDHENMFWYRQDPGLGLRLIYFSYDVKMKEKGDIPEGYSVSREKKERFSLILESASTNQTSMYLCASSQPSGGTEAFFGQGTRLTVV.

J is TRBJ1-5 and V is TRBV7-2; 7 nucleotides match TRBD1. Germline values: CDR1 SGHTA, CDR2 FQGNSA. CDR3 length: 15 amino acids. V lost 4 bases to trimming and J lost 1 base; unmatched junction nucleotides: 4. The CDR3 DNA is TGTGCCAGCAGCTACAGGGGCGGGAGCAATCAGCCCCAGCATTTT. Protein: CASSYRGGSNQPQHF. The full variable domain, completed using reference TRBV7-2 and TRBJ1-5, is GAGVSQSPSNKVTEKGKDVELRCDPISGHTALYWYRQSLGQGLEFLIYFQGNSAPDKSGLPSDRFSAERTGGSVSTLTIQRTQQEDSAVYLCASSYRGGSNQPQHFGDGTRLSIL.

This clonotype occurred a few times. The rearrangement links TRBV19 to TRBJ2-5; 7 bases are a match to TRBD2. The V gene end was trimmed by 5 bases and the J gene end by 5 bases; junction bases not matched to a gene: 8. From germline, CDR1 is LNHDA and CDR2 SQIVND (reference sequence). The CDR3 contains 14 residues. This CDR3 reads CASSGLVGGETQYF. CDR3 nucleotide sequence: TGTGCCAGTAGTGGGTTAGTCGGGGGGGAGACCCAGTACTTC.

The chain combines TRBV6-2 or TRBV6-3 with TRBJ2-3; D ambiguous. Germline V gene lookup returns CDR1 MNHEY and CDR2 SVGEGT. V lost 7 bases to trimming and J lost 2 bases, with 13 bases between them. This CDR3 has 14 amino acids. The CDR3 DNA reads as TGTGCCAGCAACGATCCCCCGCCCACAGATACGCAGTATTTT. As protein: CASNDPPPTDTQYF.

This clonotype was counted a few times. This rearrangement joins TRBV2 to TRBJ1-5; 11 bases are shared with TRBD1. The CDR3 length is 15 residues. Trimming removed 7 bases from V and 7 bases from J; junction bases left unmatched: 9. Germline assignment: CDR1 SNHLY and CDR2 FYNNEI. The CDR3: CASNKGQGARQPQHF. The CDR3 DNA is TGTGCCAGCAACAAAGGACAGGGGGCGAGGCAGCCCCAGCATTTT.

The CDR3 region has the DNA TGTGCCAGCAGCCTTCCGACTCCCCTGGGGGACACCGGGGAGCTGTTTTTT. Its translation: CASSLPTPLGDTGELFF. V and J are TRBV7-9 and TRBJ2-2; the D gene could be TRBD1 or TRBD2 (5 bases each). The CDR3 spans 17 residues. Trimming shortened V by 5 bases and J by 3 bases, and 19 bases separated the two germline ends. In germline, CDR1 is SEHNR, CDR2 FQNEAQ (reference sequence).

The chain carries TRBV29-1 and TRBJ1-2; a possible D gene is TRBD1 (6 bases). This CDR3 has 13 residues. The germline V and J ends were trimmed by 5 bases and 5 bases, with 15 bases remaining between them. Germline loops: CDR1 SQVTM, CDR2 ANQGSEA. The CDR3 coding sequence is TGCAGCGTTCCTCGCCCGGGGGCGTATGGCTACACCTTC. Protein product: CSVPRPGAYGYTF.

This clonotype appeared a single time. The DNA of the CDR3 is TGTGCCAGCAGTTTAGCCAAGGGGTCTCTCTATGGCTACACCTTC. Translated, it gives CASSLAKGSLYGYTF. The rearrangement joins TRBV28 to TRBJ1-2, with D tentatively TRBD1 (5 bases). The CDR3 has 15 amino acids. V lost 2 bases and J 4 bases, leaving 14 bases between the germline ends. Germline V lookup: CDR1 MDHEN, CDR2 SYDVKM.

This clonotype was counted once. The CDR3 DNA reads TGTGCCACCAGCAGAGACTACTTACGACTAGCGGGAGGGGGAGAGCAGTACTTC. Translation gives CATSRDYLRLAGGGEQYF. The rearrangement links TRBV15 to TRBJ2-7, with 14 bases that match TRBD2. The CDR3 consists of 18 residues. V lost 0 bases and J lost 7; bases outside the gene matches: 11. Germline CDR1 reads LNHNV; CDR2 reads YYDKDF (reference sequence). Complete variable domain (other parts from reference TRBV15 and TRBJ2-7): DAMVIQNPRYQVTQFGKPVTLSCSQTLNHNVMYWYQQKSSQAPKLLFHYYDKDFNNEADTPDNFQSRRPNTSFCFLDIRSPGLGDTAMYLCATSRDYLRLAGGGEQYFGPGTRLTVT.

This clonotype was detected only a few times. The chain employs TRBV7-2 and TRBJ2-5; D assignment may be TRBD1 or TRBD2 (5 bases each). This CDR3 comprises 13 residues. Germline-derived CDR1 and CDR2 are SGHTA and FQGNSA. V lost 5 bases and J lost 2, with 9 bases in between. The chain's CDR3 is CASSPGLQETQYF. CDR3 sequence (DNA): TGTGCCAGCAGCCCGGGGCTACAAGAGACCCAGTACTTC.

V usage is TRBV7-9 and J usage is TRBJ1-1; perhaps TRBD1 as D (6 bases). Deletions cut 4 bases from V and 0 bases from J, with 12 bases between. The germline V gene has CDR1 SEHNR and CDR2 FQNEAQ (reference sequence). The CDR3 runs 15 residues. The CDR3 loop reads CASSYNDRMNTEAFF. The CDR3 nucleotides are TGTGCCAGCAGCTATAATGACAGGATGAACACTGAAGCTTTCTTT.

The rearrangement links TRBV7-3 to TRBJ2-5, with a weak D call TRBD2 (6 bases). The CDR3 runs 18 residues. With 4 bases removed from V and 2 bases from J, the gap between germline ends came to 23 bases. Germline V gene sequence: CDR1 SGHTA, CDR2 FQGTGA. The CDR3 spells CASSSGGGVRLGQETQYF. In DNA, the CDR3 is TGTGCCAGCAGCTCGGGCGGTGGGGTGAGACTAGGGCAAGAGACCCAGTACTTC.

This clonotype has only one observation. The CDR3 loop reads CASSLASGTGYGYTF. For the CDR3, the DNA is TGTGCCAGCAGCTTGGCATCCGGGACAGGGTACGGCTACACCTTC. The rearrangement links TRBV7-9 to TRBJ1-2; 9 bases match TRBD1. Germline values: CDR1 SEHNR, CDR2 FQNEAQ (reference sequence). This CDR3 is 15 amino acids long. V shed 3 bases, J shed 8 bases, and the junction held 10 bases outside the gene matches.

J is TRBJ2-3 and V is TRBV6-2 or TRBV6-3; either TRBD1 or TRBD2 may supply D (5 bases each). The CDR3 has 16 residues. In germline, CDR1 is MNHEY, CDR2 SVGEGT. V was trimmed by 5 bases and J by 3 bases, leaving 18 bases between them. DNA for the CDR3: TGTGCCAGCAGTCACAACCCCGGGACCGGGACAGATACGCAGTATTTT. Protein product: CASSHNPGTGTDTQYF.

The CDR3 is CASNVQPSEQYF. CDR3 sequence (DNA): TGCGCCAGCAACGTGCAACCCTCCGAGCAGTACTTC. The V call is TRBV10-1, the J call TRBJ2-7; D unresolved. V was pared by 7 bases and J by 6 bases, with 13 bases between. The germline V gene encodes CDR1 WNHNN and CDR2 SYGVQD (reference sequence). This CDR3 spans 12 amino acids.

This clonotype was detected once. The rearrangement uses TRBV20-1 and TRBJ1-3; no clear D gene. The V gene's germline CDR1 is DFQATT and CDR2 SNEGSKA (reference sequence). Trimming removed 1 base from V and 0 bases from J, with 7 bases in between. This CDR3 is built from 14 residues. CDR3 sequence: CSARGGDSGNTIYF. The CDR3 DNA is TGCAGTGCTAGAGGCGGGGACTCTGGAAACACCATATATTTT.

The chain joins TRBV28 to TRBJ1-5; possibly TRBD1 for D (6 bases). The CDR3 loop spans 16 amino acids. Germline values: CDR1 MDHEN, CDR2 SYDVKM. The V and J ends lost 3 bases and 5 bases respectively, with 17 bases between them. The CDR3 DNA follows: TGTGCCAGCAGTTTTGTCGGCAGGGGATCCTATCAGCCCCAGCATTTT. It codes for CASSFVGRGSYQPQHF.

V gene TRBV6-2 or TRBV6-3 combines with J gene TRBJ1-5, with 9 positions matching TRBD1. V trimming: 0 bases; J trimming: 6 bases; junction bases outside the gene matches: 15. The CDR3 length is 19 residues. In germline, CDR1 is MNHEY, CDR2 SVGEGT. The CDR3 is CASSYSMRENDRGSQPQHF. Here the CDR3 DNA reads TGTGCCAGCAGTTACTCGATGAGAGAGAATGACAGGGGGTCTCAGCCCCAGCATTTT.

The chain recombines TRBV7-2 with TRBJ1-1, with unresolved D. The CDR3 has 15 residues. Trimming shortened V by 5 bases and J by 3 bases, and 16 bases separated the two germline ends. Per germline, CDR1 SGHTA and CDR2 FQGNSA. CDR3 amino acids: CASSPGLGRDTEAFF. The DNA of the CDR3 is TGTGCCAGCAGCCCAGGCCTAGGGAGAGACACTGAAGCTTTCTTT.

J is TRBJ2-7 and V is TRBV6-1; no definite D call. With 6 bases removed from V and 2 bases from J, the gap between germline ends came to 14 bases. Germline loops: CDR1 MNHNS, CDR2 SASEGT. The CDR3 is 14 residues long. CDR3: CASRPLTWPYEQYF. DNA of the CDR3: TGTGCCAGCAGACCACTAACTTGGCCCTACGAGCAGTACTTC.

The genes are TRBV20-1 and TRBJ1-3; perhaps TRBD1 as D (6 bases). Per germline, CDR1 DFQATT and CDR2 SNEGSKA (reference sequence). The CDR3 runs 15 residues. Trimming left V 6 bases short and J 2 bases short, with 17 bases between. The CDR3 loop is CSAAQGRVTGNTIYF. The CDR3, as DNA: TGCAGTGCAGCCCAGGGGAGGGTAACTGGAAACACCATATATTTT.

V and J are TRBV7-9 and TRBJ1-2; unclear D gene. The germline CDR1 and CDR2 sequences are SEHNR and FQNEAQ (reference sequence). This CDR3 is 12 amino acids long. V was clipped by 1 base and J by 6 bases, with 6 bases between them. This chain's CDR3 is CASSLGADGYTF. The DNA of the CDR3 is TGTGCCAGCAGCTTAGGAGCGGATGGCTACACCTTC.